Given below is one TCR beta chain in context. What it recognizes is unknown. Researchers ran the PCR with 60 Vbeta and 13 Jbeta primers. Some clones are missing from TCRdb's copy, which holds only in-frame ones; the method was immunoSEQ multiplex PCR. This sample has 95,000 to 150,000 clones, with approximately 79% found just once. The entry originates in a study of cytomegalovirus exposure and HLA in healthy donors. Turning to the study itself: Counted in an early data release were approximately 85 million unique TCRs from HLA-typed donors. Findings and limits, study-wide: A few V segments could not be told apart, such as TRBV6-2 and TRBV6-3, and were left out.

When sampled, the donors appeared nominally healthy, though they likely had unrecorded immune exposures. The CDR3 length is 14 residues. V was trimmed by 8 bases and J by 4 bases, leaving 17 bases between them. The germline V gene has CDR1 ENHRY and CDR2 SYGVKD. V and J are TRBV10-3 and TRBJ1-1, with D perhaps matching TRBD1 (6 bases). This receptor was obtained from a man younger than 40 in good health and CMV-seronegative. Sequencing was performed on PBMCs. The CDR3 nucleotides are TGTGCCATCTCTATCTCAGGACAGAGCACTGAAGCTTTCTTT. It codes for CAISISGQSTEAFF.